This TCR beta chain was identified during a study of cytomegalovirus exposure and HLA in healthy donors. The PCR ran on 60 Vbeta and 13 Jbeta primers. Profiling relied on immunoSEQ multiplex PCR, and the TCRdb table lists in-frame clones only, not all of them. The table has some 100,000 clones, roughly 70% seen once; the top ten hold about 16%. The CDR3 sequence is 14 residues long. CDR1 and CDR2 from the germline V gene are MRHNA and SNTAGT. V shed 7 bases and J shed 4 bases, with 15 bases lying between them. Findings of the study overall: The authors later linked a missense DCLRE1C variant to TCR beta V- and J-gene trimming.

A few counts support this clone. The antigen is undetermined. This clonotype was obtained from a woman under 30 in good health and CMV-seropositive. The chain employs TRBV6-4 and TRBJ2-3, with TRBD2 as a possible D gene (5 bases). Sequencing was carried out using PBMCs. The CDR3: CASKATSGADTQYF. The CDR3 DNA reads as TGTGCCAGCAAGGCAACTAGTGGGGCAGATACGCAGTATTTT.